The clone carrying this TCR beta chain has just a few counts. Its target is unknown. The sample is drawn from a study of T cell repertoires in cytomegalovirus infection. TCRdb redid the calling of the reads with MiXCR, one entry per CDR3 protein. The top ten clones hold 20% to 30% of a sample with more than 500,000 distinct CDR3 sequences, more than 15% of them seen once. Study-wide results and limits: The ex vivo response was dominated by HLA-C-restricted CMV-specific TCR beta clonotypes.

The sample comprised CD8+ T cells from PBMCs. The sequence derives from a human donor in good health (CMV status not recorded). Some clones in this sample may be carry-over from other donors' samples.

In nucleotides, the CDR3 is TGTGCCACCGCGTCCAACCGAGGAGGGAATGGCTACACCTTC. Translation gives CATASNRGGNGYTF. The chain has TRBV24-1 and TRBJ1-2; no clear D. V lost 9 bases, J lost 6 bases, and 19 bases lay in between. This CDR3 is 14 amino acids long. Looked up from germline, CDR1 is KGHDR and CDR2 is SFDVKD.